The 9 T cell receptor beta chains presented below share a single source sample, sequenced in a study of OX40 agonist ivuxolimab in advanced cancers. TCRdb keeps only in-frame clones here, not all; method: immunoSEQ multiplex PCR. The sample records about 89,000 clones, roughly 93% being singletons. Specimen: CD4+ or CD8+ T cells sorted from blood, collected in a trial of the OX40 agonist ivuxolimab. Source of these receptors: an adult with an advanced solid tumor such as melanoma, head and neck, liver or kidney cancer.

V usage is TRBV7-2 and J usage is TRBJ1-2, with D possibly being TRBD1 (5 bases). The CDR3 loop spans 14 amino acids. Germline V gene data show CDR1 as SGHTA and CDR2 as FQGNSA. V was trimmed by 5 bases and J by 0 bases, leaving 10 bases between them. CDR3 loop: CASSPRDPNYGYTF. The CDR3 bases are TGTGCCAGCAGCCCCCGGGACCCTAACTATGGCTACACCTTC.

The J gene is TRBJ2-5, the V gene TRBV19; 8 positions match TRBD1. After removal of 4 bases from V and 5 bases from J, the junction contained 6 bases not matched to a gene. CDR1 is LNHDA and CDR2 is SQIVND in the germline V gene (reference sequence). CDR3 length equals 14 residues. CDR3 region: CASSTDRVGETQYF. The CDR3, as DNA: TGTGCCAGTAGTACGGACAGGGTAGGCGAGACCCAGTACTTC. The full variable domain, its missing parts supplied by reference TRBV19 and TRBJ2-5, is DGGITQSPKYLFRKEGQNVTLSCEQNLNHDAMYWYRQDPGQGLRLIYYSQIVNDFQKGDIAEGYSVSREKKESFPLTVTSAQKNPTAFYLCASSTDRVGETQYFGPGTRLLVL.

This sequence joins TRBV30 and TRBJ2-2, with 13 positions matching TRBD2. Trimming took 3 bases from V and 6 from J; bases not matched to a gene: 7. The CDR3 has 16 residues. Looked up from germline, CDR1 is GTSNPN and CDR2 is SVGIG (reference sequence). The CDR3 DNA reads as TGTGCCTGGAGGGGACTAGCGGGATTTAACGCCGGGGAGCTGTTTTTT. It is translated as CAWRGLAGFNAGELFF.

The chain couples TRBV27 to TRBJ1-6, with a weak D call TRBD1 (5 bases). Germline-derived CDR1 and CDR2 are MNHEY and SMNVEV (reference sequence). CDR3 length: 14 amino acids. Trimming took 3 bases from V and 6 from J, leaving 9 bases between them. The CDR3 sequence is CASSFAGPNSPLHF. CDR3 nucleotide sequence: TGTGCCAGCAGTTTTGCAGGGCCTAATTCACCCCTCCACTTT.

V and J are TRBV7-2 and TRBJ1-2; weak D call: TRBD1 (6 bases). Trimming removed 1 base at V and 8 bases at J, with 17 bases between. Germline CDR1 is SGHTA and CDR2 is FQGNSA. This CDR3 spans 15 amino acids. The CDR3 DNA is TGTGCCAGCAGCTTAGATTGGTCAGGGACATTCGGCTACACCTTC. Translated, it gives CASSLDWSGTFGYTF.

The V and J genes are TRBV5-1 and TRBJ1-2; D is perhaps TRBD1 (5 bases). Germline V gene sequence: CDR1 SGHRS, CDR2 YFSETQ. This CDR3 is built from 14 residues. The ends were cut back, 6 bases at V and 4 bases at J, with 16 bases in the middle. The CDR3 sequence: CASNSGGEGYGYTF. As DNA, the CDR3 is TGCGCCAGCAACAGTGGGGGAGAAGGCTATGGCTACACCTTC.

The CDR3 here is CASSQLAGGNNEQFF. The CDR3 bases are TGTGCCAGCTCACAACTAGCGGGGGGGAACAATGAGCAGTTCTTC. This chain links TRBV18 with TRBJ2-1; 13 nucleotides match TRBD2. The CDR3 spans 15 residues. Germline CDR1 and CDR2: KGHSH and LQKENI. The V and J ends lost 4 bases and 5 bases, in that order; junction bases with no gene match: 2.

V and J are TRBV7-9 and TRBJ2-5, with TRBD1 as a possible D gene (5 bases). CDR1 is SEHNR and CDR2 is FQNEAQ in the germline V gene (reference sequence). The CDR3 has 13 residues. V shed 3 bases and J shed 9 bases, with 14 bases lying between them. CDR3 DNA: TGTGCCAGCAGCTTGTCAACCGAAGGGGCCCAGTACTTC. It yields the protein CASSLSTEGAQYF.

The rearrangement uses TRBV5-8 and TRBJ1-4; TRBD1 is a possible D gene (6 bases). This CDR3 spans 15 amino acids. V was trimmed by 5 bases and J by 0 bases, leaving 11 bases between them. Germline CDR1 is SGHTS and CDR2 is YDEGEE. The CDR3 reads CASRTQGSTNEKLFF. The CDR3 bases are TGTGCCAGCAGAACACAGGGTTCAACTAATGAAAAACTGTTTTTT.